Reported below is one T cell receptor (beta chain). As handled by the study authors: It was from reference gene primer amplification that nucleated cell counts were estimated. Generated by immunoSEQ multiplex PCR, the TCRdb table keeps only in-frame clones and is missing some. V and J calls and clone size come straight from that table; D and trimming were deduced from the DNA. The data contain 100,000 to 150,000 clones, about 83% of them seen just once; the ten biggest clones take up 5.5% to 6.5%. These data come from a study of blood T cell repertoires in COVID-19. Study-level information: Sites in the United States, Italy and Spain provided acute and convalescent COVID-19 samples.

Germline V gene lookup returns CDR1 MNHNY and CDR2 SVGAGI (reference sequence). With 6 bases removed from V and 5 bases from J, the gap between germline ends came to 11 bases. This CDR3 has 13 amino acids. Material: peripheral blood. The receptor was derived from an elderly man with active or convalescent COVID-19. The chain uses TRBV6-6 and TRBJ2-1; D is possibly TRBD1 (6 bases). This CDR3 reads CASSPGADNEQFF. CDR3 nucleotide sequence: TGTGCCAGCAGCCCAGGGGCCGACAATGAGCAGTTCTTC.